Listed below are T cell receptor beta chains from one sample, sequenced in a study of T cell repertoires in cytomegalovirus infection. The antigens for these receptors are not known. TCRdb redid the calling of the reads with MiXCR, one entry per CDR3 protein. Of approximately 990,000 distinct CDR3 sequences listed, roughly a third are singletons. Sequenced material: cultured CD8+ T cells from PBMCs, taken from culture after CMV antigen stimulation. These receptors came from a human donor in good health (CMV status not recorded). Some clones in this sample may be carry-over from other donors' samples. The CDR3 runs from the conserved cysteine through the conserved F or W. Fields, in order: J gene, D gene, clone size, V gene, CDR3 length, CDR3 DNA, CDR3 protein. D genes are given only for firm matches. Size is omitted from some rows. Given values are once, few, many or a class for expanded clones.

TRBJ1-2	-	-	TRBV4-3	14	TGCGCCAGCAGCCAGGACCCGACAAGCTATGGCTACACCTTC	CASSQDPTSYGYTF
TRBJ2-2	-	-	TRBV6-5	17	TGTGCCAGCAGTTACTCCGCGGGACCGCTTCGCCCCGGGGAGCTGTTTTTT	CASSYSAGPLRPGELFF
TRBJ2-7	TRBD1	-	TRBV20-1	14	TGCAGTGCTCCCTCACAGGGGAGCTCCTACGAGCAGTACTTC	CSAPSQGSSYEQYF
TRBJ2-7	-	-	TRBV12-3/TRBV12-4	16	TGTGCCAGCAGTTTTGAGACCGAACAGCTCTCCTACGAGCAGTACTTC	CASSFETEQLSYEQYF
TRBJ1-2	-	few	TRBV12-5	14	TGTGCTAGTGGCCCCGTGGTCTCCGGCTGGGGCTACACCTTC	CASGPVVSGWGYTF
TRBJ1-6	-	few	TRBV28	16	TGTGCCAGCAGCTCCGCAGGCTCCTACTATAATTCACCCCTCCACTTT	CASSSAGSYYNSPLHF
TRBJ1-5	TRBD1	few	TRBV27	15	TGTGCCAGCAGTTTCGGACAGGGTTTCAATCAGCCCCAGCATTTT	CASSFGQGFNQPQHF
TRBJ1-1	TRBD1	-	TRBV7-2	17	TGTGCCAGCAGCTGGGGACAGGGCCAAGAGAGTGGCCTTGAAGCTTTCTTT	CASSWGQGQESGLEAFF
TRBJ1-5	-	-	TRBV27	15	TGTGCCAGCAGTTTATCGGTGGGGGGAAATCAGCCCCAGCATTTT	CASSLSVGGNQPQHF
TRBJ2-1	-	many	TRBV7-2	12	TGTGCCAGCAGCTACTCCTTCGATGAGCAGTTCTTC	CASSYSFDEQFF
TRBJ1-2	TRBD1	many	TRBV7-2	18	TGTGCCAGCAGCTTAACCTGGGACAGGGGGCGAGTTAACTATGGCTACACCTTC	CASSLTWDRGRVNYGYTF
TRBJ1-2	-	few	TRBV9	13	TGTGCCAGCAGTGACGGCAGCCTCTATGGCTACACCTTC	CASSDGSLYGYTF
TRBJ1-5	-	-	TRBV28	14	TGTGCCAGCGCCCGTTATAATAGCAATCAGCCCCAGCATTTT	CASARYNSNQPQHF
TRBJ1-3	-	-	TRBV5-6	15	TGTGCCAGCAGATATGGGCCGAGCTCTGGAAACACCATATATTTT	CASRYGPSSGNTIYF
TRBJ1-3	-	few	TRBV4-1	14	TGCGCCAGCAGCCAAGAAAGCATGAGAAACACCATATATTTT	CASSQESMRNTIYF
TRBJ2-1	TRBD1	-	TRBV4-3	18	TGCGCCAGCAGCCCCTTGGGGACAGGGGGCAGCTCCTACAATGAGCAGTTCTTC	CASSPLGTGGSSYNEQFF
TRBJ2-5	TRBD1	once	TRBV5-6	14	TGTGCCAGCAGTGGGGACAGGGCACAAGAGACCCAGTACTTC	CASSGDRAQETQYF
TRBJ2-1	-	-	TRBV14	16	TGTGCCAGCAGCAACTTTCGGGGGACCCCCTACAATGAGCAGTTCTTC	CASSNFRGTPYNEQFF
TRBJ1-2	-	-	TRBV27	14	TGTGCCAGCAGTTTATCGGGCGGGTACTATGGCTACACCTTC	CASSLSGGYYGYTF
TRBJ2-1	TRBD1	few	TRBV7-9	16	TGTGCCAGCAGCACGGGGGACAGGGAGTATTACAATGAGCAGTTCTTC	CASSTGDREYYNEQFF
TRBJ2-6	-	-	TRBV9	15	TGTGCCAGCTTAGACGGCTACTCTGGGGCCAACGTCCTGACTTTC	CASLDGYSGANVLTF
TRBJ2-1	-	-	TRBV6-5	15	TGTGCCAGCAGTTACGCAAAGAGGGGGAACAATGAGCAGTTCTTC	CASSYAKRGNNEQFF
TRBJ1-5	TRBD1	few	TRBV6-5	14	TGTGCCAGCAGATCCCACAGGGGCTATCAGCCCCAGCATTTT	CASRSHRGYQPQHF
TRBJ2-5	-	-	TRBV10-3	11	TGTGCCATCAGTGATGATGAGACCCAGTACTTC	CAISDDETQYF
TRBJ2-1	-	-	TRBV10-3	13	TGTGCCATCAGTGACCCGGGGTACAATGAGCAGTTCTTC	CAISDPGYNEQFF
TRBJ2-1	-	-	TRBV7-9	11	TGTGCCAGCAGCTTAGCCAGGGGGGTGTTCTTC	CASSLARGVFF
TRBJ2-1	TRBD2	-	TRBV19	16	TGTGCCAGTAGTATTCGGACTAGCGGGGCCCTCAATGAGCAGTTCTTC	CASSIRTSGALNEQFF
TRBJ1-2	-	-	TRBV7-9	15	TGTGCCAGCAGCTCCGGACCGCAAGCTAACTATGGCTACACCTTC	CASSSGPQANYGYTF
TRBJ1-6	-	few	TRBV12-3/TRBV12-4	14	TGTGCCAGCAGTCCGACAGGCTATAATTCACCCCTCCACTTT	CASSPTGYNSPLHF
TRBJ2-3	TRBD2	-	TRBV9	15	TGTGCCAGCAGCGGCCGACTAGCGAGGGAGGATACGCAGTATTTT	CASSGRLAREDTQYF
TRBJ1-2	-	-	TRBV6-5	14	TGTGCCAGCAGTTATTCCGGGATTTCCTATGGCTACACCTTC	CASSYSGISYGYTF
TRBJ2-5	-	few	TRBV7-6	13	TGTGCCAGCAGCGACGAAGGGGGAAAGACCCAGTACTTC	CASSDEGGKTQYF
TRBJ2-1	TRBD2	-	TRBV20-1	15	TGCAGTGCTACCGGAGGGGTAGCGGGGTACAATGAGCAGTTCTTC	CSATGGVAGYNEQFF
TRBJ2-5	-	few	TRBV6-5	15	TGTGCCAGCAGTTACAGTCCCGTACTTCAAGAGACCCAGTACTTC	CASSYSPVLQETQYF
TRBJ1-1	-	-	TRBV5-1	17	TGCGCCAGCAGCTTCAACACGTGGGGGACGGTGAACACTGAAGCTTTCTTT	CASSFNTWGTVNTEAFF
TRBJ1-2	-	-	TRBV7-2	18	TGTGCCAGCAGCTTAAGGGGAGGGCAGGGCGCCTTTAACTATGGCAACACCTTC	CASSLRGGQGAFNYGNTF
TRBJ2-1	TRBD2	few	TRBV10-1	17	TGCGCCAGCAGTAACCTAGGCCTAGCGGGGACCTCAATGGGGCAGTTCTTC	CASSNLGLAGTSMGQFF
TRBJ2-6	-	once	TRBV6-2/TRBV6-3	13	TGTGCCAGCCACGGCTCTGGGGCCAACGTCCTGACTTTC	CASHGSGANVLTF